This TCR beta chain was identified in a study of neurological immune-mediated disorders. Study outcomes and limitations: Expanded clones shared no identical CDR3 amino acid sequences across subjects, which suggested private TCR-beta repertoires in all groups. HTLV-1-associated myelopathy had the most TCR clonal expansion, and multiple sclerosis had the least, less than healthy controls.

From the 5' RACE reads, TCRdb called clonotypes with MiXCR, one entry per CDR3 protein. The sample lists 65,000 to 85,000 distinct CDR3 sequences; more than 3% were seen once. CDR1 and CDR2 (germline): LGHDT, YNNKEL (reference sequence). The CDR3 consists of 14 residues. V was pared by 3 bases and J by 4 bases, with 10 bases between. This clonotype has ten or more counts. Its antigen is as yet unknown. The unsorted libraries originated from 2 million PBMCs that had been stored at -80 C. The chain employs TRBV3-1 and TRBJ1-3; D remains ambiguous. The sequence was collected from a woman between 45 and 60 years old with multiple sclerosis. The sample comprised PBMCs. CDR3 bases: TGTGCCAGCAGCCAGCAAACCTCGGGAAACACCATATATTTT. Its protein product is CASSQQTSGNTIYF. Complete variable domain (other parts from reference TRBV3-1 and TRBJ1-3): DTAVSQTPKYLVTQMGNDKSIKCEQNLGHDTMYWYKQDSKKFLKIMFSYNNKELIINETVPNRFSPKSPDKAHLNLHINSLELGDSAVYFCASSQQTSGNTIYFGEGSWLTVV.